This TCR beta chain was recorded in a study of blood T cells in healthy people across ages. The germline V gene encodes CDR1 ENHRY and CDR2 SYGVKD. V dropped 4 bases and J dropped 2 bases, with 14 bases sitting between them. This CDR3 region has 15 residues. In this sample, this clonotype turned up a few times. What it binds is unknown. The use of a sample-barcoded 5' primer and a J-beta primer mix characterized a second PCR of about 7 to 12 cycles. TCRdb called the 5' RACE reads again in MiXCR, with one record for every CDR3 protein. The table has some 290,000 distinct CDR3 sequences, roughly 27% seen once; the top ten hold approximately 30%. Overall study findings and caveats: Per-million-T-cell TCR beta diversity fell roughly linearly with age.

The sequenced material came from blood. The J gene is TRBJ2-5, the V gene TRBV10-3, with D perhaps matching TRBD2 (7 bases). This TCR was recovered from a woman between 65 and 79 years old in good health. CDR3 bases: TGTGCCATCAGTGTGGGGGGGGCCGGACAAGAGACCCAGTACTTC. It translates to CAISVGGAGQETQYF.